This T cell receptor beta chain stems from a study of patients and donors after allogeneic stem cell transplantation. This CDR3 has 13 amino acids. Trimming pared 4 bases from V and 6 bases from J, leaving 14 bases between. Looked up from germline, CDR1 is SGHRS and CDR2 is YFSETQ. MiXCR was run by TCRdb on the RT-PCR reads, yielding one entry per CDR3 protein. The profile shows about a million distinct CDR3 sequences, over 15% of them singletons. This clonotype appeared a few times. The sequencing sample was made of blood, either unsorted or a sorted T cell fraction (not recorded which). The rearrangement uses TRBV5-1 and TRBJ2-7; no clear D. The receptor was isolated from a human donor who was either an allogeneic HSCT recipient or a stem cell or donor lymphocyte infusion donor (not recorded which). It is not recorded whose cells these are; they may come from a transplant donor. CDR3 DNA sequence: TGCGCCAGCAGCAGTAGCCCCCCTGGCGAGCAGTACTTC. Amino acid sequence: CASSSSPPGEQYF.